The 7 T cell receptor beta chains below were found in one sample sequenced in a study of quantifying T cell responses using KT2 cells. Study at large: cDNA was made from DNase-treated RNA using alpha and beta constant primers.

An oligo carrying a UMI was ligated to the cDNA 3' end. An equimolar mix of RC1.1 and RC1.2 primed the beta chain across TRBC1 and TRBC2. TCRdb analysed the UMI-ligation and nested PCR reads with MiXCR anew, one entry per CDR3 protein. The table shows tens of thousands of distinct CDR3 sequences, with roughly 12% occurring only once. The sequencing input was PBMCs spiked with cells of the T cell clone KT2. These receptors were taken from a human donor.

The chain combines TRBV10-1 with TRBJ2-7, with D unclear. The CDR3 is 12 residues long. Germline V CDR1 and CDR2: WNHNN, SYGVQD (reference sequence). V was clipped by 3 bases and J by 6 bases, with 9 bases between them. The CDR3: CASSEMSSEQYF. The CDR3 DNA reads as TGCGCCAGCAGTGAAATGAGTTCCGAGCAGTACTTC.

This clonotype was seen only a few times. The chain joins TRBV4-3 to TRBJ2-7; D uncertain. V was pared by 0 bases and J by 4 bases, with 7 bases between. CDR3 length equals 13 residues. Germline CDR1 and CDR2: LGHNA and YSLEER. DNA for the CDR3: TGCGCCAGCAGCCAAGATCGCCAGTACGAGCAGTACTTC. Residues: CASSQDRQYEQYF.

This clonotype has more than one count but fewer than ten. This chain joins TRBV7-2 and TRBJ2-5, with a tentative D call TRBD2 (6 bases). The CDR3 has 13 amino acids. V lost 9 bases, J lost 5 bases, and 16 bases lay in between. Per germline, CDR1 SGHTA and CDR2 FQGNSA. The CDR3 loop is CASTTGRKETQYF. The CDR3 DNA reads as TGTGCCAGTACTACCGGGAGAAAGGAGACCCAGTACTTC.

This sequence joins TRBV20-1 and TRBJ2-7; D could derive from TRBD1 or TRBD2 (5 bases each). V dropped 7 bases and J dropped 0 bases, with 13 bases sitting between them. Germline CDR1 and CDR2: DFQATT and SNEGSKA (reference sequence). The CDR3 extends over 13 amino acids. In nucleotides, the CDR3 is TGCAGTGTGGGGCTAGCCTACTCCTACGAGCAGTACTTC. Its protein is CSVGLAYSYEQYF.

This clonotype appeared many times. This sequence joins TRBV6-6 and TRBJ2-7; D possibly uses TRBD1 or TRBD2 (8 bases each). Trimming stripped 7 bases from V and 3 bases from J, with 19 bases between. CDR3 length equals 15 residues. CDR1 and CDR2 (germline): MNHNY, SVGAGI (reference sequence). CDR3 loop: CASTRGGQAGYEQYF. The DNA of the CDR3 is TGTGCCAGCACCCGGGGGGGACAGGCGGGCTACGAGCAGTACTTC.

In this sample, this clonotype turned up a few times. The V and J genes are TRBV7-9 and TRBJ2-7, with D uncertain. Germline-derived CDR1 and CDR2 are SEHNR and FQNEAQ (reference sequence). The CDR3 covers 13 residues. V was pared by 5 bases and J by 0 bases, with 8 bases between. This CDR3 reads CASSPRSSYEQYF. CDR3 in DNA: TGTGCCAGCAGCCCAAGGAGCTCCTACGAGCAGTACTTC.

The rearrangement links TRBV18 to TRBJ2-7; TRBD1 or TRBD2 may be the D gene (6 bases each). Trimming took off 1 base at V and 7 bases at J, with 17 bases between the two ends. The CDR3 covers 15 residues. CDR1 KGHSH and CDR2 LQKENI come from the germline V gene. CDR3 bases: TGTGCCAGCTCACCACGGCAGGGGACTCTACGGGAGCAGTACTTC. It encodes CASSPRQGTLREQYF.